The 2 T cell receptor beta chains in this list originate from one sample, sequenced in a study of tumor and adjacent non-tumor tissue in lung cancer (dated by TCRdb to 2017 to 2018). RNA was extracted from bulk unsorted tissue and checked for quality with a NanoDrop ND-1000 and an Agilent 2100. Distant non-tumor tissue taken more than 3 cm from the tumor edge was used as the normal lung sample. The library was generated by multiplex PCR. TCRdb names Illumina HiSeq 2500 as the instrument used. TCRbeta libraries were constructed through three rounds of nested PCR with primers (Table S4) according to protocols adapted from ARM-PCR. In TCRdb, the public reads were trimmed at Q25 with fastp and aligned with MiXCR, with productive beta chains retained. Identical CDR3 proteins give one entry, which carries the most common genes and DNA. Counted in this sample were fewer than 100,000 distinct CDR3 sequences; roughly three quarters of them appeared once. The ten largest clones capture around a fifth of the sample.

The specimen sequenced was distant non-tumor lung tissue. These TCRs come from a woman between 50 and 59 years old with non-small cell lung cancer.

The V and J genes are TRBV7-9 and TRBJ2-1; D unclear. The CDR3 sequence is 14 residues long. From germline, CDR1 is SEHNR and CDR2 FQNEAQ (reference sequence). Trimming left V 4 bases short and J 9 bases short, with 16 bases between. The chain's CDR3 is CASSSPHAAFEQFF. CDR3 DNA: TGTGCCAGCAGCTCCCCCCATGCGGCATTTGAGCAGTTCTTC.

V usage is TRBV5-4 and J usage is TRBJ2-7, with D possibly called TRBD1 or TRBD2 (5 bases each). Germline loops: CDR1 SGHNT, CDR2 YYREEE (reference sequence). The CDR3 has 14 residues. CDR3 DNA sequence: TGTGGCAACAGCCAGGGCGGACTCTCCTACGAGCAGTACTTC. This sequence encodes CGNSQGGLSYEQYF.